This section outlines one TCR beta chain sequence together with its context. The data were taken from a study of blood T cell repertoires in COVID-19. Study information: Acute and convalescent COVID-19 samples came from the United States, Italy and Spain. T cells, B-cell-depleted T cells, or PBMCs provided the cDNA or gDNA that served as material.

CDR3 size: 15 residues. The V end was cut by 0 bases, the J end by 3 bases, with 12 bases between. The germline V gene encodes CDR1 MNHEY and CDR2 SVGEGT. How the authors handled the data: How many nucleated cells were present was estimated from reference gene primer amplification. Profiling relied on immunoSEQ multiplex PCR, and the TCRdb table lists in-frame clones only, not all of them. V, J and clone size were drawn from that table, and D and trimming were deduced from the DNA. Of some 38,000 clones in the sample, about nine tenths were seen once. This receptor was obtained from a woman aged 25 to 39 in a cohort sampled during active COVID-19. The chain has TRBV6-2 or TRBV6-3 and TRBJ2-7; D might be TRBD1 (6 bases). Sequenced material: peripheral blood. This CDR3 reads CASSYSRDTDYEQYF. The CDR3 DNA reads TGTGCCAGCAGTTACTCTCGGGACACCGACTACGAGCAGTACTTC.